This T cell receptor (beta chain) was identified in a study of T cell repertoires in cytomegalovirus infection. For the study at large: Used in the study were CMV epitopes, some recently identified and HLA-C-restricted, others well-studied and HLA-B-restricted. Study-wide results and limits: The ex vivo response was dominated by HLA-C-restricted CMV-specific TCR beta clonotypes.

TCRdb ran MiXCR on the reads and lists one entry per CDR3 protein. The sample shows around 800,000 distinct CDR3 sequences, 30% to 35% of them seen only once. Points on this clonotype: Antigen unknown.

The TCR was taken from a human donor in good health (CMV status not recorded). Some clones in this sample may be carry-over from other donors' samples. This sample comprised cultured CD8+ T cells from PBMCs, obtained from culture after CMV antigen stimulation.

The CDR3 DNA reads TGTGCCAGCACTTTCCCTCTAGGGACCGGGGAGCTGTTTTTT. Translated, it gives CASTFPLGTGELFF. V usage is TRBV12-3 or TRBV12-4 and J usage is TRBJ2-2, with no clear D. The CDR3 covers 14 residues. The V gene lost 7 bases and the J gene lost 5 bases, with 14 bases spanning the gap.